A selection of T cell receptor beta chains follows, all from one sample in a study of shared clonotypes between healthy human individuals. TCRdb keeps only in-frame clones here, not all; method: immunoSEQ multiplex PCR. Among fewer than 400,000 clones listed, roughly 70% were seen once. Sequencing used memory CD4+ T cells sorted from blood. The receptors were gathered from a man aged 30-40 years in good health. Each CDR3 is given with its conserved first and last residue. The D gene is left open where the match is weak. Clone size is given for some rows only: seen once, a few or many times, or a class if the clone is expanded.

CDR3nt: TGTGCCAGCAGCATGCGGGGGTTCTGTGGCTACACCTTC; CDR3aa: CASSMRGFCGYTF; v_gene: TRBV6-4; d_gene: .; j_gene: TRBJ1-2; abundance: .
CDR3nt: TGTGCCAGTAGGAGGAACCCGAACACTGAAGCTTTCTTT; CDR3aa: CASRRNPNTEAFF; v_gene: TRBV19; d_gene: .; j_gene: TRBJ1-1; abundance: .
CDR3nt: TGTGCCAGCAGCTTGGGGGAACTCCGACTAGCGGGCGATACGCAGTATTTT; CDR3aa: CASSLGELRLAGDTQYF; v_gene: TRBV5-6; d_gene: TRBD2; j_gene: TRBJ2-3; abundance: .
CDR3nt: TGTGCCAGCAGCTTATCGGCCCGTGGGACCGGGGAGCTGTTTTTT; CDR3aa: CASSLSARGTGELFF; v_gene: TRBV7-2; d_gene: .; j_gene: TRBJ2-2; abundance: .
CDR3nt: TGCGCCAGCAGCTCAGAACAAGCCTACGAGCAGTACTTC; CDR3aa: CASSSEQAYEQYF; v_gene: TRBV5-1; d_gene: .; j_gene: TRBJ2-7; abundance: .
CDR3nt: TGTGCCAGCAGCTTAGACGGGGTTAAGGCGCAGTATTTT; CDR3aa: CASSLDGVKAQYF; v_gene: TRBV7-7; d_gene: .; j_gene: TRBJ2-3; abundance: few
CDR3nt: TGTGCCAGCAGCTTAGGTGCTAGCACAGATACGCAGTATTTT; CDR3aa: CASSLGASTDTQYF; v_gene: TRBV7-2; d_gene: .; j_gene: TRBJ2-3; abundance: .
CDR3nt: TGTGCCAGCAGTGCCATGACAGGGGGTAATGAAAAACTGTTTTTT; CDR3aa: CASSAMTGGNEKLFF; v_gene: TRBV6-1; d_gene: TRBD1; j_gene: TRBJ1-4; abundance: .
CDR3nt: TGTGCCAGCAGCTTATCGGGGAAGAACACTGAAGCTTTCTTT; CDR3aa: CASSLSGKNTEAFF; v_gene: TRBV7-9; d_gene: .; j_gene: TRBJ1-1; abundance: .
CDR3nt: TGTGCCAGCAGCCTCGGGGGGAGTGAGCAGTTCTTC; CDR3aa: CASSLGGSEQFF; v_gene: TRBV27; d_gene: TRBD2; j_gene: TRBJ2-1; abundance: .
CDR3nt: TGTGCCAGCAGGACTAGCGCAAGCACAGATACGCAGTATTTT; CDR3aa: CASRTSASTDTQYF; v_gene: TRBV2; d_gene: TRBD2; j_gene: TRBJ2-3; abundance: .
CDR3nt: TGCGCCAGCAGCCGATCAGGGTCGGGCCCCTACGAGCAGTACTTC; CDR3aa: CASSRSGSGPYEQYF; v_gene: TRBV4-3; d_gene: .; j_gene: TRBJ2-7; abundance: .
CDR3nt: TGTGCCAGCAGCTTAAGGGCAGGACTCTCCTACGAGCAGTACTTC; CDR3aa: CASSLRAGLSYEQYF; v_gene: TRBV13; d_gene: .; j_gene: TRBJ2-7; abundance: .
CDR3nt: TGCGCCAGCAGTGAGTCCCCTGATCAGCCCCAGCATTTT; CDR3aa: CASSESPDQPQHF; v_gene: TRBV10-1; d_gene: .; j_gene: TRBJ1-5; abundance: few
CDR3nt: TGTGCCAGCAGTGAATCCAGGGGGGGCGGACGACAATTCAATGAGCAGTTCTTC; CDR3aa: CASSESRGGGRQFNEQFF; v_gene: TRBV25-1; d_gene: .; j_gene: TRBJ2-1; abundance: .
CDR3nt: TGTGCCAGTAGTGTAAAAGCGGGAGTAGGAACCGGGGAGCTGTTTTTT; CDR3aa: CASSVKAGVGTGELFF; v_gene: TRBV19; d_gene: TRBD2; j_gene: TRBJ2-2; abundance: .
CDR3nt: TGTGCCAGCAGTTTTCGCGCAGACATCTCTGGGGCCAACGTCCTGACTTTC; CDR3aa: CASSFRADISGANVLTF; v_gene: TRBV27; d_gene: .; j_gene: TRBJ2-6; abundance: .
CDR3nt: TGTGCCAGCAGCTTGAGGCGGGAGTACGAGAGCGAGCAGTACTTC; CDR3aa: CASSLRREYESEQYF; v_gene: TRBV5-4; d_gene: TRBD2; j_gene: TRBJ2-7; abundance: .
CDR3nt: TGTGCCAGCAGCTTTTCCCGGGACAGCGACATCAATGAGCAGTTCTTC; CDR3aa: CASSFSRDSDINEQFF; v_gene: TRBV11-3; d_gene: TRBD1; j_gene: TRBJ2-1; abundance: .
CDR3nt: TGCGCCAGCAGTTTAACCACAGATACGCAGTATTTT; CDR3aa: CASSLTTDTQYF; v_gene: TRBV5-1; d_gene: .; j_gene: TRBJ2-3; abundance: .
CDR3nt: TGTGCCAGCAGCTTAATATTCGAGGGGGCTTTCTTT; CDR3aa: CASSLIFEGAFF; v_gene: TRBV7-9; d_gene: .; j_gene: TRBJ1-1; abundance: .
CDR3nt: TGTGCCAGCAGTTATCCGGCCAACAACTATGGCTACACCTTC; CDR3aa: CASSYPANNYGYTF; v_gene: TRBV6-5; d_gene: .; j_gene: TRBJ1-2; abundance: .
CDR3nt: TGTGCCAGCAGCTCAACGGGACAGCCTGGAAACACCATATATTTT; CDR3aa: CASSSTGQPGNTIYF; v_gene: TRBV7-2; d_gene: TRBD1; j_gene: TRBJ1-3; abundance: once
CDR3nt: TGTGCCAGCAGTCCACAGGGTCGACCCCGGGAGACCCAGTACTTC; CDR3aa: CASSPQGRPRETQYF; v_gene: TRBV27; d_gene: .; j_gene: TRBJ2-5; abundance: .
CDR3nt: TGTGCCAGCAGTGAGGCTAGACAGCACTACGAGCAGTACTTC; CDR3aa: CASSEARQHYEQYF; v_gene: TRBV28; d_gene: .; j_gene: TRBJ2-7; abundance: .
CDR3nt: TGTGCCAGCAGCGCAGCTACCTTCGGCGAGCAGTACTTC; CDR3aa: CASSAATFGEQYF; v_gene: TRBV14; d_gene: .; j_gene: TRBJ2-7; abundance: .
CDR3nt: TGTGCCAGTCGACGCCACCGGACCGAGCATGGGACTAGCGGGAGGACGGATTTCGGCGAGCAGTACTTC; CDR3aa: CASRRHRTEHGTSGRTDFGEQYF; v_gene: TRBV6-8; d_gene: TRBD2; j_gene: TRBJ2-7; abundance: .
CDR3nt: TGTGCCAGCAGCCAAGTAGGGGGGCAAGGTGGCTACACCTTC; CDR3aa: CASSQVGGQGGYTF; v_gene: TRBV14; d_gene: .; j_gene: TRBJ1-2; abundance: few
CDR3nt: TGTGCCAGCAGTTACACACAAGGGAATGAGCAGTTCTTC; CDR3aa: CASSYTQGNEQFF; v_gene: TRBV6-5; d_gene: .; j_gene: TRBJ2-1; abundance: many
CDR3nt: TGTGCCAGCTCACTAGTAGCGGGAGGTGCGAACACCGGGGAGCTGTTTTTT; CDR3aa: CASSLVAGGANTGELFF; v_gene: TRBV18; d_gene: TRBD2; j_gene: TRBJ2-2; abundance: few
CDR3nt: TGTGCCAGCTCACCACCGGGGGCTGGGGGCCGCAATCAGCCCCAGCATTTT; CDR3aa: CASSPPGAGGRNQPQHF; v_gene: TRBV18; d_gene: .; j_gene: TRBJ1-5; abundance: few
CDR3nt: TGTGCCATCAGTGGAGGGGGCGAGCAGTACTTC; CDR3aa: CAISGGGEQYF; v_gene: TRBV10-3; d_gene: .; j_gene: TRBJ2-7; abundance: .
CDR3nt: TGTGCCAGTAGTATAACAGGGCCTGGGGCCAACGTCCTGACTTTC; CDR3aa: CASSITGPGANVLTF; v_gene: TRBV19; d_gene: .; j_gene: TRBJ2-6; abundance: .
CDR3nt: TGTGCCAGCAGCTTAGCCAGGGGGAGATCAGATACGCAGTATTTT; CDR3aa: CASSLARGRSDTQYF; v_gene: TRBV11-2; d_gene: TRBD1; j_gene: TRBJ2-3; abundance: .
CDR3nt: TGTGCCAGCCGGGAGTACCTTGACAATGAGCAGTTCTTC; CDR3aa: CASREYLDNEQFF; v_gene: TRBV27; d_gene: .; j_gene: TRBJ2-1; abundance: .
CDR3nt: TGTGCCAGCAGCATTACCCTTAGCGGGAGAAAAGGCAGGACCGGGGAGCTGTTTTTT; CDR3aa: CASSITLSGRKGRTGELFF; v_gene: TRBV11-3; d_gene: TRBD2; j_gene: TRBJ2-2; abundance: .
CDR3nt: TGTGCCAGCACAGGCACTGCTACCAATGAGCAGTTCTTC; CDR3aa: CASTGTATNEQFF; v_gene: TRBV5-4; d_gene: .; j_gene: TRBJ2-1; abundance: .
CDR3nt: TGTGCCAGCAGCTTGACTAGCGGAGGGGCCACCTACAATGAGCAGTTCTTC; CDR3aa: CASSLTSGGATYNEQFF; v_gene: TRBV5-6; d_gene: TRBD2; j_gene: TRBJ2-1; abundance: .
CDR3nt: TGCAGCGTGGGGTGGACGAACACTGAAGCTTTCTTT; CDR3aa: CSVGWTNTEAFF; v_gene: TRBV29-1; d_gene: .; j_gene: TRBJ1-1; abundance: .
CDR3nt: TGTGCCAGCAGCTCGGACCCGGAGAACTCTAACTATGGCTACACCTTC; CDR3aa: CASSSDPENSNYGYTF; v_gene: TRBV7-9; d_gene: .; j_gene: TRBJ1-2; abundance: .
CDR3nt: TGTGCCAGCTCACCCGAAGTCCCAGGTTACAACACCGGGGAGCTGTTTTTT; CDR3aa: CASSPEVPGYNTGELFF; v_gene: TRBV18; d_gene: .; j_gene: TRBJ2-2; abundance: .
CDR3nt: TGTGCCAGCAGCTTATCATCCAGGGTACTAGCCAAAAACATTCAGTACTTC; CDR3aa: CASSLSSRVLAKNIQYF; v_gene: TRBV11-2; d_gene: .; j_gene: TRBJ2-4; abundance: many
CDR3nt: TGTGCCAGCTGGGAAGGGGCCGCAAGTGGAGAGACCCAGTACTTC; CDR3aa: CASWEGAASGETQYF; v_gene: TRBV7-2; d_gene: .; j_gene: TRBJ2-5; abundance: .
CDR3nt: TGTGCCAGCAGCTTAGGCCTCGGCGGTTTAGCGGGAGGATCCTACGAGCAGTACTTC; CDR3aa: CASSLGLGGLAGGSYEQYF; v_gene: TRBV11-2; d_gene: TRBD2; j_gene: TRBJ2-7; abundance: .
CDR3nt: TGTGCCAGCAACGGACACCCGGGGGCCTACGAGCAGTACTTC; CDR3aa: CASNGHPGAYEQYF; v_gene: TRBV7-2; d_gene: .; j_gene: TRBJ2-7; abundance: .
CDR3nt: TGTGCCATCAGTGAAGAGGCAACAGATACGCAGTATTTT; CDR3aa: CAISEEATDTQYF; v_gene: TRBV10-3; d_gene: .; j_gene: TRBJ2-3; abundance: .
CDR3nt: TGCAGCGTTCGACGTGATAGCACTGAAGCTTTCTTT; CDR3aa: CSVRRDSTEAFF; v_gene: TRBV29-1; d_gene: .; j_gene: TRBJ1-1; abundance: few
CDR3nt: TGTGCCAGCTCACCAGTTCGGACAGGGGAGGGCTCTGGGGCCAACGTCCTGACTTTC; CDR3aa: CASSPVRTGEGSGANVLTF; v_gene: TRBV18; d_gene: TRBD1; j_gene: TRBJ2-6; abundance: .
CDR3nt: TGTGCCAGCAGTCCGCTTAGTGGACGTACGGTCGCCGGGGAGCTGTTTTTT; CDR3aa: CASSPLSGRTVAGELFF; v_gene: TRBV6-4; d_gene: .; j_gene: TRBJ2-2; abundance: .
CDR3nt: TGTGCCAGCAGCTTAGGACAGGCATCTGGGGCCAACGTCCTGACTTTC; CDR3aa: CASSLGQASGANVLTF; v_gene: TRBV5-8; d_gene: TRBD1; j_gene: TRBJ2-6; abundance: .
CDR3nt: TGTGCCAGCGGTTTCTCCTACGAGCAGTACTTC; CDR3aa: CASGFSYEQYF; v_gene: TRBV2; d_gene: .; j_gene: TRBJ2-7; abundance: .
CDR3nt: TGTGCCAGCAGTGGCGAAGAGGGGAAACATCAGCCCCAGCATTTT; CDR3aa: CASSGEEGKHQPQHF; v_gene: TRBV6-1; d_gene: .; j_gene: TRBJ1-5; abundance: few
CDR3nt: TGTGCCAGCACCTTAGGGGGGGGACAGTACGAAGAGACCCAGTACTTC; CDR3aa: CASTLGGGQYEETQYF; v_gene: TRBV7-8; d_gene: .; j_gene: TRBJ2-5; abundance: .
CDR3nt: TGCGCCAGCAGCTCAGTAAATCCAGGGAGGGATACAGATACGCAGTATTTT; CDR3aa: CASSSVNPGRDTDTQYF; v_gene: TRBV4-1; d_gene: TRBD2; j_gene: TRBJ2-3; abundance: once